Sequencing of this TCR beta chain was carried out in a study of blood T cell repertoires in COVID-19. Study-level background: PBMCs, B-cell-depleted T cells, or T cells were the source of the cDNA or gDNA that made up the material.

The CDR3 length is 15 residues. Trimming cost V 0 bases and J 8 bases, with 14 bases left between them. Germline loops: CDR1 SGHKS, CDR2 YYEKEE (reference sequence). Generated by immunoSEQ multiplex PCR, the TCRdb table keeps only in-frame clones and is missing some. Here the sample spans 90,000 to 120,000 clones, around 82% being singletons. V is TRBV5-5 and J is TRBJ1-4; D not certain. The clonotype was recovered from a human donor in a cohort sampled during active COVID-19. The source material was peripheral blood. CDR3 residues: CASSLGANGREKLFF. In nucleotides, the CDR3 is TGTGCCAGCAGCTTGGGAGCAAACGGGAGAGAAAAACTGTTTTTT.